Detailed here is one TCR beta chain. These data come from a study of siplizumab effects on memory and regulatory T cells. Here immunoSEQ multiplex PCR was the method, and the copy in TCRdb shows in-frame clones only, minus some. The sample yields about 91,000 clones, approximately 93% seen once. The clonotype was recovered from a human donor in good health. The sequenced sample consisted of CD8+ T cells sorted from blood.

The CDR3 coding sequence is TGCGCCAGCAGCTTGGCAACTCCGGGACAATTGAACACTGAAGCTTTCTTT. Its translation is CASSLATPGQLNTEAFF. This chain links TRBV5-1 with TRBJ1-1; tentative D call: TRBD1 (6 bases). The CDR3 is made up of 17 amino acids. V shed 0 bases and J shed 0 bases, with 15 bases lying between them. Germline-derived CDR1 and CDR2 are SGHRS and YFSETQ.